This TCR beta chain was observed in a study of blood T cell repertoires in COVID-19. Across the study: Both acute and convalescent COVID-19 samples were obtained from the United States, Italy and Spain. The cDNA or gDNA used as material had been derived from T cells, B-cell-depleted T cells, or PBMCs.

Original methodology: Amplification with reference gene primers provided the estimates of nucleated cell counts. The table came from immunoSEQ multiplex PCR; TCRdb's copy has only in-frame clones and leaves some out. Clonal size and the V and J genes are those of that table, whereas D and trimming came from the DNA. The table includes about 220,000 clones, around 80% detected once. The CDR3 spans 13 residues. Germline V gene sequence: CDR1 SNHLY, CDR2 FYNNEI. The V gene end was trimmed by 6 bases and the J gene end by 11 bases; junction bases not matched to a gene: 12. V gene TRBV2 combines with J gene TRBJ1-1; 7 nucleotides agree with TRBD1. The clonotype originates from a woman in her 70s with acute or convalescent COVID-19. The sequencing sample was made of peripheral blood. This CDR3 reads CASRPQGESRAFF. CDR3 coding DNA: TGTGCCAGCAGGCCTCAGGGGGAATCGAGGGCTTTCTTT.